One and the same sample provided the 4 T cell receptor beta chains below, sequenced in a study of vaccination and CD4 T cells after COVID-19. TCRdb itself ran the PCR reads through MiXCR, one entry per CDR3 protein. The sample contains 35,000 to 45,000 distinct CDR3 sequences, around 35% of which appear only once. Time point meaning: late sampling 161 to 241 days after vaccination in a few convalescent patients. This sample comprised CD4+ T cells from blood, obtained about 7 months after SARS-CoV-2 vaccination. These receptors all stem from a human donor who had recovered from COVID-19.

The rearrangement joins TRBV20-1 to TRBJ2-7; TRBD1 matches 9 bases. Germline assignment: CDR1 DFQATT and CDR2 SNEGSKA (reference sequence). CDR3 length: 15 amino acids. The ends lost 7 bases at V and 3 bases at J; junction bases unmatched: 13. The CDR3 DNA is TGCAGTGGAGGAGGGCCCCGACAGGGGGTCTACGAGCAGTACTTC. This gives the protein CSGGGPRQGVYEQYF.

This rearrangement joins TRBV6-2 or TRBV6-3 to TRBJ2-7; 8 nucleotides match TRBD1. The CDR3 has 16 amino acids. J gave up 4 bases and V 3 bases, and 11 bases lay outside the gene matches. The germline V gene encodes CDR1 MNHEY and CDR2 SVGEGT. In nucleotides, the CDR3 is TGTGCCAGCAGTTATGGCTTCCGCGGACAGGGTTACGAGCAGTACTTC. Amino acid sequence: CASSYGFRGQGYEQYF.

The chain combines TRBV11-2 with TRBJ1-6, with 10 bases matching TRBD1. CDR1 SGHAT and CDR2 FQNNGV come from the germline V gene. The V and J ends lost 4 bases and 6 bases, in that order; junction bases with no gene match: 3. The CDR3 is made up of 15 amino acids. CDR3: CASSSGQGSNSPLHF. CDR3 coding DNA: TGTGCCAGCAGCTCGGGACAGGGGTCTAATTCACCCCTCCACTTT.

This clonotype was detected a few times. The rearrangement uses TRBV20-1 and TRBJ2-1; 7 positions agree with TRBD2. V lost 0 bases to trimming and J lost 2 bases; unmatched junction nucleotides: 13. Germline V gives CDR1 DFQATT, CDR2 SNEGSKA (reference sequence). The CDR3 contains 18 residues. For the CDR3, the DNA is TGCAGTGCTAGAGATCGCTTGGGTCCAGCGGGGCCCTACAATGAGCAGTTCTTC. Translating gives CSARDRLGPAGPYNEQFF.